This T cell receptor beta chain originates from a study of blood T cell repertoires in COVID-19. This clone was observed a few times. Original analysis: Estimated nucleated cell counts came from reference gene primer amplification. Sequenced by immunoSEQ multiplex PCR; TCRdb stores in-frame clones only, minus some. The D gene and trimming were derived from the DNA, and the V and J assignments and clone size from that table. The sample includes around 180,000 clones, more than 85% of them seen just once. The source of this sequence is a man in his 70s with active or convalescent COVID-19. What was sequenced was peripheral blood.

CDR3 residues: CASTGTAPYEQYF. Written as DNA, the CDR3 is TGTGCCAGCACCGGGACAGCCCCCTACGAGCAGTACTTC. The chain combines TRBV3-1 (or the pseudogene TRBV3-2) with TRBJ2-7, with 7 bases that match TRBD1. The germline gives CDR1 LGHDT, CDR2 YNNKEL (reference sequence). After removal of 7 bases from V and 2 bases from J, the junction contained 5 bases not matched to a gene. The CDR3 contains 13 residues.